This T cell receptor (beta chain) was profiled in a study of Ad26.COV2.S vaccination and SARS-CoV-2 variants. Whole-study findings and limits: While placebo recipients had lower spike-specific TCR breadth, vaccine recipients had more.

CDR1 and CDR2 from the germline V gene are SQVTM and ANQGSEA. The CDR3 has 16 amino acids. Trimming at V came to 7 bases and at J to 6 bases, leaving 17 bases not matched to a gene. Specified treatment: 19 received Ad26.COV2.S at low or high dose, single or two shots; a few received placebo; per-sample allocation not given. Specimen acquisition occurred on day 63 following the initial vaccine or placebo injection. Concerning this clone: Its antigen is unidentified.

The method was immunoSEQ multiplex PCR; TCRdb's version includes in-frame clones alone and lacks a portion of them. The table includes roughly 510,000 clones, roughly 87% detected once. The receptor was derived from a person aged 18-65 years who received the Ad26.COV2.S COVID-19 vaccine or a placebo. The chain joins TRBV29-1 to TRBJ2-2; 7 bases match TRBD2. The starting material was peripheral blood, obtained in a trial of Ad26.COV2.S vaccine versus placebo. The CDR3 DNA sequence: TGCAGCGCCGGGACCCCTAGCGGTGGTTACGCCGGGGAGCTGTTTTTT. This sequence encodes CSAGTPSGGYAGELFF.